These 13 T cell receptor beta chains came from one sample sequenced in a study of T cell responses to AZD1222 COVID-19 vaccine. Measured with immunoSEQ multiplex PCR; TCRdb has only the in-frame clones, and not every one. In the table there are about 96,000 clones, approximately 90% of which are singletons. Here the sequenced sample was peripheral blood, taken on day 0 of AZD1222 vaccination. Receptors were obtained from an adult in good health.

V is TRBV7-9 and J is TRBJ1-6; the match to TRBD1 covers 10 bases. The J segment lost 10 bases and the V segment lost 5 bases, leaving 8 bases of the junction unmatched. Germline V gene lookup returns CDR1 SEHNR and CDR2 FQNEAQ (reference sequence). This CDR3 is 15 amino acids long. CDR3 DNA sequence: TGTGCCAGCAGCCCTACCGGGACAGGGGCCTCACCCCTCCACTTT. Translation gives CASSPTGTGASPLHF. The full variable domain, with the rest looked up from reference TRBV7-9 and TRBJ1-6, is DTGVSQNPRHKITKRGQNVTFRCDPISEHNRLYWYRQTLGQGPEFLTYFQNEAQLEKSRLLSDRFSAERPKGSFSTLEIQRTEQGDSAMYLCASSPTGTGASPLHFGNGTRLTVT.

This chain joins TRBV7-3 and TRBJ1-1; possibly TRBD1 for D (5 bases). V lost 0 bases and J 4 bases, leaving 9 bases between the germline ends. Germline lookup yields CDR1 SGHTA and CDR2 FQGTGA. This CDR3 has 14 residues. The CDR3 DNA sequence: TGTGCCAGCAGCTTAACAGCAGGGACCACTGAAGCTTTCTTT. Protein product: CASSLTAGTTEAFF.

The rearrangement joins TRBV4-1 to TRBJ1-3; D not certain. CDR1 and CDR2 (germline): MGHRA, YSYEKL. The ends were cut back, 5 bases at V and 0 bases at J, with 11 bases in the middle. The CDR3 sequence is 15 residues long. In DNA, the CDR3 is TGCGCCAGCAGCGTTCGTTTAAGCTCTGGAAACACCATATATTTT. Protein product: CASSVRLSSGNTIYF.

The chain employs TRBV6-5 and TRBJ1-2, with no clear D. Germline CDR1 MNHEY, CDR2 SVGAGI. There are 14 residues in the CDR3. Deletions cut 2 bases from V and 7 bases from J, with 14 bases between. The chain's CDR3 is CASSYISPEGGYTF. The CDR3 DNA is TGTGCCAGCAGTTACATTTCACCGGAGGGTGGCTACACCTTC.

V gene TRBV19 combines with J gene TRBJ2-5; 7 nucleotides align to TRBD2. The CDR3 spans 16 residues. CDR1 LNHDA and CDR2 SQIVND come from the germline V gene (reference sequence). Trimming at V came to 1 base and at J to 3 bases, leaving 8 bases not matched to a gene. The CDR3 sequence: CASSIALAGYKETQYF. In DNA form, the CDR3 reads TGTGCCAGTAGTATAGCTTTAGCGGGTTACAAAGAGACCCAGTACTTC.

The chain is built from TRBV10-3 and TRBJ1-1, with a weak D call TRBD1 (6 bases). This CDR3 comprises 11 residues. From germline, CDR1 is ENHRY and CDR2 SYGVKD. V was clipped by 3 bases and J by 10 bases, with 9 bases between them. The CDR3 nucleotides read TGTGCCATCAGTGAACAGGGCTTAGCTTTCTTT. It translates to CAISEQGLAFF.

This chain links TRBV4-1 with TRBJ1-5; D may be TRBD1 (5 bases). The CDR3 is made up of 17 amino acids. In germline, CDR1 is MGHRA, CDR2 YSYEKL. Trimming cost V 0 bases and J 6 bases, with 18 bases left between them. CDR3 amino acids: CASSQDDFAGDAQPQHF. DNA of the CDR3: TGCGCCAGCAGCCAAGATGACTTTGCGGGGGATGCTCAGCCCCAGCATTTT.

This chain uses TRBV4-1 with TRBJ1-5, with 8 bases fitting TRBD1. The CDR3 extends over 21 amino acids. Germline V gene sequence: CDR1 MGHRA, CDR2 YSYEKL. The junction had 20 bases not matched to a gene; V was cut back by 0 bases and J by 4 bases. For the CDR3, the DNA is TGCGCCAGCAGCCAAGATCGGGTGCGGAAAGGGACAGGAGCCACTAATCAGCCCCAGCATTTT. It yields the protein CASSQDRVRKGTGATNQPQHF.

The chain is built from TRBV2 and TRBJ2-5, with D possibly matching TRBD2 (5 bases). This CDR3 spans 13 amino acids. Trimming pared 5 bases from V and 5 bases from J, leaving 12 bases between. CDR1 and CDR2 (germline): SNHLY, FYNNEI. The CDR3 is CASSLGSAETQYF. The CDR3 DNA follows: TGTGCCAGCAGTTTGGGGAGCGCCGAGACCCAGTACTTC.

The chain joins TRBV7-9 to TRBJ1-4; no reliable D call. Trimming removed 7 bases at V and 5 bases at J, with 11 bases between. Germline loops: CDR1 SEHNR, CDR2 FQNEAQ (reference sequence). The CDR3 loop spans 13 amino acids. The DNA for the CDR3 is TGTGCCAGCATGGTCGGGAAGAATGAAAAACTGTTTTTT. Translated, it gives CASMVGKNEKLFF.

This clone came up a few times. The chain joins TRBV15 to TRBJ1-5; D remains ambiguous. The CDR3 extends over 16 amino acids. Germline lookup yields CDR1 LNHNV and CDR2 YYDKDF (reference sequence). The germline V and J ends were trimmed by 0 bases and 3 bases, with 12 bases remaining between them. CDR3 in DNA: TGTGCCACCAGCAGAGATCGTGGTGGCGCCAATCAGCCCCAGCATTTT. Amino acid sequence: CATSRDRGGANQPQHF. The whole variable domain, filled in from reference TRBV15 and TRBJ1-5, reads DAMVIQNPRYQVTQFGKPVTLSCSQTLNHNVMYWYQQKSSQAPKLLFHYYDKDFNNEADTPDNFQSRRPNTSFCFLDIRSPGLGDTAMYLCATSRDRGGANQPQHFGDGTRLSIL.

This clone appeared a single time. The V and J genes are TRBV4-2 and TRBJ2-3; 7 bases are a match to TRBD2. The ends lost 0 bases at V and 1 base at J; junction bases unmatched: 1. Germline V gene sequence: CDR1 LGHNA, CDR2 YNFKEQ. The CDR3 spans 15 residues. The CDR3 spells CASSQELARTDTQYF. The CDR3 nucleotides read TGTGCCAGCAGCCAAGAACTAGCGCGCACAGATACGCAGTATTTT.

The gene calls are TRBV9 and TRBJ1-2, with 7 bases identical to TRBD1. The CDR3 is 15 amino acids. V was clipped by 4 bases and J by 4 bases; unmatched bases: 10. CDR1 and CDR2 from the germline V gene are SGDLS and YYNGEE. Here the CDR3 DNA reads TGTGCCAGCAGCCGACTCGGGACAGCAGGCTATGGCTACACCTTC. Encoded protein: CASSRLGTAGYGYTF.